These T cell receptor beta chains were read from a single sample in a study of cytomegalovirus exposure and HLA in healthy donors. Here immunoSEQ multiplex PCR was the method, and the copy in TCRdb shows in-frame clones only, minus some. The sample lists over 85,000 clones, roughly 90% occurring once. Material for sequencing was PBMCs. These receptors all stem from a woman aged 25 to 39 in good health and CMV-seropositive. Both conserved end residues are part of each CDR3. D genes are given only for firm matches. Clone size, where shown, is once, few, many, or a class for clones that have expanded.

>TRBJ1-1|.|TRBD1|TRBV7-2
TGTGCCAGCAGCAACCCCGGGACAGGGTTTACAGCTTTCTTT
CASSNPGTGFTAFF
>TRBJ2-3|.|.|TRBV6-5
TGTGCCAGCACCGAACCGGGGGCAGATACGCAGTATTTT
CASTEPGADTQYF
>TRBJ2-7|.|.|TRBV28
TGTGCCAGCTCCTCGCGGCAGCAGTACTTC
CASSSRQQYF
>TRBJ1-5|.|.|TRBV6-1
TGTGCCAGCAGTGATCAGGGGTCTCAGCCCCAGCATTTT
CASSDQGSQPQHF
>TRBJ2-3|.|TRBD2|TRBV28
TGTGCCAGCAGTTCTCACTTAGCGGGAGGTGGCACAGATACGCAGTATTTT
CASSSHLAGGGTDTQYF
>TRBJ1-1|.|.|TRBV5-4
TGTGCCAGCAGCGAGCAGGGTGGAAACACTGAAGCTTTCTTT
CASSEQGGNTEAFF
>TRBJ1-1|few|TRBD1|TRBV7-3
TGTGCCAGCAGCTCCCAGGGGGACACTGAAGCTTTCTTT
CASSSQGDTEAFF
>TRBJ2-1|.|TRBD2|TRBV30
TGTGCCTGGAGTCTGACTAGCGGGTCATACAATGAGCAGTTCTTC
CAWSLTSGSYNEQFF
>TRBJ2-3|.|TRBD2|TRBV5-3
TGTGCCAGAAGCTTGGCTAGCGGGAGCTGTGCAGATACGCAGTATTTT
CARSLASGSCADTQYF
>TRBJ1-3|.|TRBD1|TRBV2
TGTGCCAGCAGTGAACAGGGGGATGGAAACACCATATATTTT
CASSEQGDGNTIYF
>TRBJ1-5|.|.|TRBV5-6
TGTGCCAGCAGCTTGGGGAGTCAGCCCCAGCATTTT
CASSLGSQPQHF
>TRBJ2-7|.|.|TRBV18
TGTGCCAGCTCACCCACTAAGTTGAGCTACGAGCAGTACTTC
CASSPTKLSYEQYF
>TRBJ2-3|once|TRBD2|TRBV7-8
TGTGCCAGCAGCCTCCCTGTGGGGGGGGCAGATACGCAGTATTTT
CASSLPVGGADTQYF
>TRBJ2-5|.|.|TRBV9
TGTGCCAGCAGCGCCCCGGGGGAGGAGACCCAGTACTTC
CASSAPGEETQYF
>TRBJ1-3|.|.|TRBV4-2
TGTGCCAGCAGCCAAGATTTAGTATCCGGAAACACCATATATTTT
CASSQDLVSGNTIYF
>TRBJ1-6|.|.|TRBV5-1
TGCGCCAGCAGCTTGTTGTCCCGGGACACAAATTCACCCCTCCACTTT
CASSLLSRDTNSPLHF
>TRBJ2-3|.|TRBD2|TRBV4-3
TGCGCCAGCAGCCAAGCATCTAGCGGGAAGAGCACAGATACGCAGTATTTT
CASSQASSGKSTDTQYF